What follows is one T cell receptor (beta chain) and its context. Its antigen is unknown. These data belong to a study of regulatory T cells in long-lasting Graves disease. The study, taken as a whole, reports: Having only a small sample size may have limited accuracy.

The time point is: newly diagnosed GD, antithyroid drugs for less than 3 months. TCR sequences were obtained from RNA taken from PBMCs. Trimming took 5 bases from V and 6 from J, leaving 14 bases between them. CDR3 length equals 12 residues. CDR1 is GTSNPN, CDR2 SVGIG, per germline (reference sequence). According to the study, TCR beta libraries were built with iRepertoire HTBI primers and CDR3-region Arm-PCR. Per the original data handling: Under 75 TRBV and some 14 TRBJ segments were identified across samples. MiXCR was run by TCRdb on the multiplex PCR reads, yielding one entry per CDR3 protein. Clone size and V and J calls follow TCRdb, not the original study. The sample shows approximately 310,000 distinct CDR3 sequences, about 20% of them seen only once.

The sequence was collected from a female donor with Graves disease. V usage is TRBV30 and J usage is TRBJ2-7; D is uncertain. The material was peripheral blood mononuclear cells (PBMCs), obtained at new diagnosis, from a patient treated with antithyroid drugs. CDR3 amino acids: CAWEPAGGEQYF. The CDR3 coding sequence is TGTGCCTGGGAGCCCGCAGGCGGCGAGCAGTACTTC.